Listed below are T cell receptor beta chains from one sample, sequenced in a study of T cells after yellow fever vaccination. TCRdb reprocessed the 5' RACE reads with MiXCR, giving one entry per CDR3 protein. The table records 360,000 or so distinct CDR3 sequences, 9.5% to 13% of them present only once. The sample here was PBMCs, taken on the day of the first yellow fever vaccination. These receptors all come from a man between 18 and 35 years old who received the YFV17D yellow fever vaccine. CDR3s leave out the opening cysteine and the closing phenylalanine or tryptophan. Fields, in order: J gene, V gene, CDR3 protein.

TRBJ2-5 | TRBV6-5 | ASSYSSGGAQETQY
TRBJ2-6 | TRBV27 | ASLRTGANVLT
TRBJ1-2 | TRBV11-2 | ASSPSGQTTYGYT
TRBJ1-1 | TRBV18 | ASSPTGFRTEAF
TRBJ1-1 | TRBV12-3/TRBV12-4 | ASSLASGKAF
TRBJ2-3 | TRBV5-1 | ASSPGLAATDTQY
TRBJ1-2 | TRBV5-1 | ASSSANARTANYGYT
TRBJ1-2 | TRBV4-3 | ASSHKTGGGDYGYT
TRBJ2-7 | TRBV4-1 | ASSRAGATYEQY
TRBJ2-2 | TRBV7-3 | ASRLRMNTGELF
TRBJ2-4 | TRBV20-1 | SAPNPGTGDIQY
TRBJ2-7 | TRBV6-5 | ASSYYLSADLSYEQY
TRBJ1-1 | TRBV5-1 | ASTSGPGATEAF
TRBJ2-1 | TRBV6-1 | ASTEGGGLNEQF
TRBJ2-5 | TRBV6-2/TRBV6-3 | ASSPRQGRYQETQY
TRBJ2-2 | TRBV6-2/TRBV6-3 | ASTGALNTGELF
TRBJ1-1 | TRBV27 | ASSLLPFRRTEAF
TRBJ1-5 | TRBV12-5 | ASGLGNRDLNQPQH
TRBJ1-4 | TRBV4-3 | ASSHPGQGGKLF
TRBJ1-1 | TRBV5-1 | ASSWDRTFEAF
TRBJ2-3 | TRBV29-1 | SPVEVAGPDTQY
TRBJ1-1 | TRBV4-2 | ASNQGTEAF
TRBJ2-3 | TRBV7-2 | ASSLRSGGGTDTQY
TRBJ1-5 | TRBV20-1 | SARQGGVGNQPQH